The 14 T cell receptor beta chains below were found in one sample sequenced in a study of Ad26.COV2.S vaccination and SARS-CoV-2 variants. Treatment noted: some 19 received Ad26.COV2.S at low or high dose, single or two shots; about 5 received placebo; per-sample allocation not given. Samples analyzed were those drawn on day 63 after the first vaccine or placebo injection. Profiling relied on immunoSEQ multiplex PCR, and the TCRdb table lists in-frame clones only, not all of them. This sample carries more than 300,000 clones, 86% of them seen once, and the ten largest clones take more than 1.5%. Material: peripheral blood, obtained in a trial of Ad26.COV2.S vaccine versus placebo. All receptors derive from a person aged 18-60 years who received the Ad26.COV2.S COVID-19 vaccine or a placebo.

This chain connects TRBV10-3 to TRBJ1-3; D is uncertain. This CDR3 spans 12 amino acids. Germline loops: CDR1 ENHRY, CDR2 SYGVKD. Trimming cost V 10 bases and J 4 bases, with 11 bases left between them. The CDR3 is CATQNDGNTIYF. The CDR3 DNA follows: TGTGCCACCCAAAACGACGGAAACACCATATATTTT.

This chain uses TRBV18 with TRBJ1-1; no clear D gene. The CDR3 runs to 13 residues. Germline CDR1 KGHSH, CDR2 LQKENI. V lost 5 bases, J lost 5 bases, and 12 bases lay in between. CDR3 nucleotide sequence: TGTGCCAGCTCATTGGCGGTCGAGACTGAAGCTTTCTTT. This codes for CASSLAVETEAFF. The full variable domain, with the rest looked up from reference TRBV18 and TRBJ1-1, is NAGVMQNPRHLVRRRGQEARLRCSPMKGHSHVYWYRQLPEEGLKFMVYLQKENIIDESGMPKERFSAEFPKEGPSILRIQQVVRGDSAAYFCASSLAVETEAFFGQGTRLTVV.

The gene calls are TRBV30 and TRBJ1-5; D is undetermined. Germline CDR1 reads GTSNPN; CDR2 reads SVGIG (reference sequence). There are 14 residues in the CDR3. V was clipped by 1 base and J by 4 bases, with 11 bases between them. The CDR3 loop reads CAWSASGRNQPQHF. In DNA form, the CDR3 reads TGTGCCTGGAGTGCATCCGGGAGGAATCAGCCCCAGCATTTT.

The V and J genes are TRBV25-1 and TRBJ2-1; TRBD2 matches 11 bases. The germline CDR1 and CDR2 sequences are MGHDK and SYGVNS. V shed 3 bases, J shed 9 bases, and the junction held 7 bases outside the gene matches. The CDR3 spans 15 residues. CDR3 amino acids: CASSEGSGGAFEQFF. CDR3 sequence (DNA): TGTGCCAGCAGTGAGGGTAGCGGGGGGGCTTTTGAGCAGTTCTTC. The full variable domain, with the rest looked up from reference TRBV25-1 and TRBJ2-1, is EADIYQTPRYLVIGTGKKITLECSQTMGHDKMYWYQQDPGMELHLIHYSYGVNSTEKGDLSSESTVSRIRTEHFPLTLESARPSHTSQYLCASSEGSGGAFEQFFGPGTRLTVL.

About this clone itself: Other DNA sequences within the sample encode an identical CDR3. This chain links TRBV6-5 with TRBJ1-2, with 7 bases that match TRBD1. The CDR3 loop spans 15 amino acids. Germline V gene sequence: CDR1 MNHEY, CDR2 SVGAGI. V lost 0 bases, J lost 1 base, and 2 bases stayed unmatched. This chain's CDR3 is CASSYSGTDNYGYTF. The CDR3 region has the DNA TGTGCCAGCAGTTACTCTGGGACAGATAACTATGGCTACACCTTC.

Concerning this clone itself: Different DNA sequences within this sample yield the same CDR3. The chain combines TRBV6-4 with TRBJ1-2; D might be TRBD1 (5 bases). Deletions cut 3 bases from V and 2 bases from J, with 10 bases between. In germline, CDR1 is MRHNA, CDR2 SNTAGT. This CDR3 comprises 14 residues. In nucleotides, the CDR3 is TGTGCCAGCAGTGAGGGGCAGGGAAACTATGGCTACACCTTC. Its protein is CASSEGQGNYGYTF.

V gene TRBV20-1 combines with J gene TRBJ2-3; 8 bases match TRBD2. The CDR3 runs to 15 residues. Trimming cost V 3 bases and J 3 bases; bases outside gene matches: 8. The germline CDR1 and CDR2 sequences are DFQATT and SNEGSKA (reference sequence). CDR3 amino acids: CSASSGGSGTDTQYF. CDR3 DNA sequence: TGCAGTGCTAGTTCGGGGGGGTCAGGGACAGATACGCAGTATTTT.

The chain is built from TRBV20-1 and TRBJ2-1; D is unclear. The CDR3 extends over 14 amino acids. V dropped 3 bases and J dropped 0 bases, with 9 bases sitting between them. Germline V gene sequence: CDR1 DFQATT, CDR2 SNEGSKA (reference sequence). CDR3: CSASSPGSYNEQFF. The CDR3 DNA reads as TGCAGTGCTAGTTCCCCGGGCTCCTACAATGAGCAGTTCTTC.

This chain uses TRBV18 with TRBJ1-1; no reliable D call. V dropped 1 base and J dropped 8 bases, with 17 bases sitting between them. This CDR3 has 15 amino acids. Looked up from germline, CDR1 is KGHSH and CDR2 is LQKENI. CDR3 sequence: CASSPQLGPEVEAFF. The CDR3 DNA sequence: TGTGCCAGCTCACCACAGTTAGGACCTGAAGTAGAAGCTTTCTTT.

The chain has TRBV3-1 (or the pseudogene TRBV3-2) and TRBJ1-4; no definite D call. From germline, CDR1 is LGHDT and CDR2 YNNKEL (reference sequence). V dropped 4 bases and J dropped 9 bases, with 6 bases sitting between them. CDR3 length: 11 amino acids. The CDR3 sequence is CASSLKKKLFF. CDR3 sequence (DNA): TGTGCCAGCAGCCTTAAGAAAAAACTGTTTTTT.

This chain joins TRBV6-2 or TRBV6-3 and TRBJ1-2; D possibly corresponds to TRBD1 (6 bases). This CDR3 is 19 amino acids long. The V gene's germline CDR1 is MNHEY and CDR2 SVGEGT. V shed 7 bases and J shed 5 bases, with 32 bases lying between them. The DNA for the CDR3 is TGTGCCAGCACCCCCATGAGGGCAGGGGTCGATCAAGGGGGATATGGCTACACCTTC. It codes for CASTPMRAGVDQGGYGYTF.

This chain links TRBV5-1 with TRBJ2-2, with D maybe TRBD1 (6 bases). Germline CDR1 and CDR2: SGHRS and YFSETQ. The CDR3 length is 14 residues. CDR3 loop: CATGISTNTGELFF. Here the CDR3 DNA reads TGCGCTACAGGGATATCGACGAACACCGGGGAGCTGTTTTTT.

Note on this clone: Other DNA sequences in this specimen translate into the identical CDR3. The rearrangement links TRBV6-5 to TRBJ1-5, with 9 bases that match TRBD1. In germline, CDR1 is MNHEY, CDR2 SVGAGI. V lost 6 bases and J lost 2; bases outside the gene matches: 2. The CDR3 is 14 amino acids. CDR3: CASRRTGGNQPQHF. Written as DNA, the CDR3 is TGTGCCAGCAGACGGACAGGGGGCAATCAGCCCCAGCATTTT.

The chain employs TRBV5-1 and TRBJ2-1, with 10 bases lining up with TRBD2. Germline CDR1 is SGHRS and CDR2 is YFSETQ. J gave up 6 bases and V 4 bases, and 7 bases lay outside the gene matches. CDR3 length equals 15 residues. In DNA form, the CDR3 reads TGCGCCAGCAGCCCTCTTAGCGGGGGGCTCAATGAGCAGTTCTTC. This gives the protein CASSPLSGGLNEQFF.